These 26 T cell receptor beta chains originate from one sample sequenced in a study of CD8 T cells in Susac syndrome. Roughly 0.45 to 1 ug RNA was reverse transcribed with random hexamers. From the immunoSEQ multiplex PCR reads, TCRdb called clonotypes with MiXCR, one entry per CDR3 protein. The sample shows approximately 65,000 distinct CDR3 sequences, roughly nine tenths of them seen only once. Source material: CD8+ T cells from PBMCs. The receptors were sampled from a human donor in good health.

The CDR3: CSARMSSTDTQYF. The CDR3 coding sequence is TGCAGTGCACGCATGTCTAGCACAGATACGCAGTATTTT. This chain joins TRBV20-1 and TRBJ2-3; D is uncertain. Germline values: CDR1 DFQATT, CDR2 SNEGSKA (reference sequence). Trimming took 6 bases from V and 0 from J, leaving 10 bases between them. The CDR3 runs 13 residues.

CDR3 protein: CASRPGLGPSYEQYF. The CDR3, as DNA: TGTGCCAGCAGGCCGGGACTAGGACCATCCTACGAGCAGTACTTC. The chain links TRBV6-5 to TRBJ2-7, with TRBD2 matching over 8 bases. The germline CDR1 and CDR2 sequences are MNHEY and SVGAGI. This CDR3 is 15 amino acids long. V trimming: 6 bases; J trimming: 1 base; junction bases outside the gene matches: 8.

The chain employs TRBV5-1 and TRBJ1-1, with a possible D match to TRBD1 (6 bases). Germline V CDR1 and CDR2: SGHRS, YFSETQ. This CDR3 has 12 residues. V was pared by 3 bases and J by 5 bases, with 8 bases between. The CDR3 bases are TGCGCCAGCAGCTGGCAGGGGACTGAAGCTTTCTTT. It codes for CASSWQGTEAFF.

The count of this clonotype is one. The chain has TRBV15 and TRBJ1-1, with no clear D. Trimming cost V 1 base and J 0 bases, with 9 bases left between them. The CDR3 extends over 15 amino acids. The germline V gene has CDR1 LNHNV and CDR2 YYDKDF (reference sequence). DNA of the CDR3: TGTGCCACCAGCAGAGGGCAGTTATTGAACACTGAAGCTTTCTTT. Translation gives CATSRGQLLNTEAFF. Supplemented by reference TRBV15 and TRBJ1-1, the full variable domain reads DAMVIQNPRYQVTQFGKPVTLSCSQTLNHNVMYWYQQKSSQAPKLLFHYYDKDFNNEADTPDNFQSRRPNTSFCFLDIRSPGLGDTAMYLCATSRGQLLNTEAFFGQGTRLTVV.

The CDR3 protein is CASSNVVYTGELFF. The DNA for the CDR3 is TGTGCCAGCAGTAATGTGGTGTACACCGGGGAGCTGTTTTTT. V gene TRBV2 combines with J gene TRBJ2-2; no clear D. The CDR3 totals 14 residues. Germline V lookup: CDR1 SNHLY, CDR2 FYNNEI. Trimming removed 5 bases from V and 3 bases from J, with 10 bases in between.

The chain links TRBV23-1 to TRBJ1-5, with D perhaps matching TRBD1 (5 bases). TRBV23-1 is an ORF; its function is uncertain. The CDR3 consists of 17 residues. Trimming stripped 7 bases from V and 0 bases from J, with 19 bases between. The CDR3 sequence is CASKGSGHTDSNQPQHF. Here the CDR3 DNA reads TGCGCCAGCAAGGGGTCCGGGCACACGGATAGCAATCAGCCCCAGCATTTT.

The V call is TRBV6-5, the J call TRBJ2-3; no firm D call. The CDR3 is 17 residues long. Per the germline V gene, CDR1 is MNHEY and CDR2 is SVGAGI. V was pared by 0 bases and J by 3 bases, with 16 bases between. CDR3 loop: CASSYSGWVIGTDTQYF. The CDR3 DNA follows: TGTGCCAGCAGTTACTCGGGATGGGTTATCGGGACAGATACGCAGTATTTT.

The chain combines TRBV6-6 with TRBJ1-5, with unresolved D. V lost 10 bases and J lost 0, with 16 bases in between. Germline V lookup: CDR1 MNHNY, CDR2 SVGAGI (reference sequence). The CDR3 covers 15 residues. This CDR3 is CATSVSADSNQPQHF. For the CDR3, the DNA is TGTGCCACCTCCGTTAGCGCAGATAGCAATCAGCCCCAGCATTTT.

This chain joins TRBV3-1 and TRBJ1-6, with no clear D. This CDR3 is built from 15 residues. Germline V gives CDR1 LGHDT, CDR2 YNNKEL (reference sequence). V was trimmed by 0 bases and J by 13 bases, leaving 16 bases between them. CDR3 nucleotides: TGTGCCAGCAGCCAAGATTGGGGAGGTCTTTGGCCCCTCCACTTT. Translation: CASSQDWGGLWPLHF.

The chain is built from TRBV13 and TRBJ2-7; the D call may be TRBD1 or TRBD2 (5 bases each). Germline lookup yields CDR1 PRHDT and CDR2 FYEKMQ (reference sequence). The CDR3 covers 14 residues. V was trimmed by 4 bases and J by 5 bases, leaving 15 bases between them. The CDR3 loop reads CASSSSGTYNEQYF. CDR3 bases: TGTGCCAGCAGCTCCTCCGGGACCTACAACGAGCAGTACTTC.

V is TRBV12-3 or TRBV12-4 and J is TRBJ2-3; no clear D. V lost 7 bases and J lost 6, with 8 bases in between. The CDR3 length is 11 residues. This chain's CDR3 is CASTPGDTQYF. CDR3 nucleotides: TGTGCCAGCACCCCCGGGGATACGCAGTATTTT.

The chain links TRBV19 to TRBJ1-2; D is undetermined. The CDR3 contains 10 residues. V lost 7 bases and J 6 bases, leaving 6 bases between the germline ends. Germline CDR1 reads LNHDA; CDR2 reads SQIVND (reference sequence). CDR3 amino acids: CASKGNGYTF. As DNA, the CDR3 is TGTGCCAGTAAAGGGAATGGCTACACCTTC.

V gene TRBV7-6 combines with J gene TRBJ2-2; the match to TRBD1 covers 7 bases. Germline V gene lookup returns CDR1 SGHVS and CDR2 FNYEAQ. The CDR3 spans 17 residues. The ends lost 5 bases at V and 3 bases at J; junction bases unmatched: 12. The CDR3 DNA reads TGTGCCAGCAGCCCCATCTCCCGGACAGGAGACACCGGGGAGCTGTTTTTT. As protein: CASSPISRTGDTGELFF.

The gene calls are TRBV9 and TRBJ2-7; 7 positions match TRBD1. The V and J ends lost 0 bases and 0 bases, in that order; junction bases with no gene match: 9. This CDR3 is built from 17 residues. Germline V lookup: CDR1 SGDLS, CDR2 YYNGEE. CDR3 region: CASSVEAEGASSYEQYF. As DNA, the CDR3 is TGTGCCAGCAGCGTAGAGGCTGAGGGGGCCTCCTCCTACGAGCAGTACTTC.

The V gene is TRBV12-5, the J gene TRBJ1-1; 8 bases line up with TRBD1. This CDR3 is 13 amino acids long. V dropped 5 bases and J dropped 5; count of bases not matched to a gene: 4. Per the germline V gene, CDR1 is LGHNT and CDR2 is FRNRAP. Here the CDR3 reads CASGDRGYTEAFF. CDR3 bases: TGTGCTAGTGGTGACAGGGGATATACTGAAGCTTTCTTT.

The V and J genes are TRBV28 and TRBJ2-6; 8 nucleotides agree with TRBD1. The V gene's germline CDR1 is MDHEN and CDR2 SYDVKM. CDR3 length equals 20 residues. J was trimmed by 3 bases and V by 7 bases; bases with no gene match: 20. The CDR3 reads CASTGNAGQEGLSGANVLTF. For the CDR3, the DNA is TGTGCCAGCACTGGCAATGCGGGACAGGAGGGCCTTAGTGGGGCCAACGTCCTGACTTTC.

V is TRBV12-5 and J is TRBJ2-3; 9 bases fit TRBD1. Losses at the gene ends were 8 bases for V and 1 base for J; bases not matched to a gene: 7. Germline CDR1 is LGHNT and CDR2 is FRNRAP. This CDR3 contains 15 residues. CDR3: CASRGTGFGTDTQYF. The CDR3 coding sequence is TGTGCTAGTCGGGGGACAGGGTTTGGCACAGATACGCAGTATTTT.

The chain links TRBV23-1 to TRBJ1-5, with TRBD1 matching over 10 bases. TRBV23-1 is an open reading frame, and its role is uncertain. The ends lost 0 bases at V and 6 bases at J; junction bases unmatched: 17. CDR3 length equals 20 residues. This CDR3 reads CASSQSRDRGGPLSRQPQHF. CDR3 DNA: TGCGCCAGCAGTCAATCGAGGGACAGGGGTGGCCCTCTCTCACGTCAGCCCCAGCATTTT.

This chain uses TRBV7-3 with TRBJ2-2; weak D call: TRBD2 (5 bases). CDR1 SGHTA and CDR2 FQGTGA come from the germline V gene. This CDR3 is built from 15 residues. Trimming took 5 bases from V and 2 from J, leaving 12 bases between them. The CDR3 loop reads CASSPWTANTGELFF. In DNA, the CDR3 is TGTGCCAGCAGCCCGTGGACTGCCAACACCGGGGAGCTGTTTTTT. Variable domain in full (rest from reference TRBV7-3 and TRBJ2-2): GAGVSQTPSNKVTEKGKYVELRCDPISGHTALYWYRQSLGQGPEFLIYFQGTGAADDSGLPNDRFFAVRPEGSVSTLKIQRTERGDSAVYLCASSPWTANTGELFFGEGSRLTVL.

The genes are TRBV6-2 or TRBV6-3 and TRBJ2-1, with TRBD2 matching 12 bases. Germline CDR1 is MNHEY and CDR2 is SVGEGT. Trimming cost V 4 bases and J 9 bases; bases outside gene matches: 7. The CDR3 covers 15 residues. The CDR3 region has the DNA TGTGCCAGCAGTTCCCTAGCGGGGGGGCAGAGTGAGCAGTTCTTC. Protein sequence: CASSSLAGGQSEQFF.

The chain has TRBV7-9 and TRBJ2-5; no definite D call. Germline V gene data show CDR1 as SEHNR and CDR2 as FQNEAQ (reference sequence). Trimming shortened V by 5 bases and J by 4 bases, and 5 bases separated the two germline ends. The CDR3 contains 11 residues. This CDR3 is CASSPRETQYF. DNA for the CDR3: TGTGCCAGCAGCCCGCGAGAGACCCAGTACTTC.

The gene calls are TRBV2 and TRBJ2-7, with 7 bases matching TRBD1. The CDR3 has 14 amino acids. V shed 1 base and J 3 bases; nucleotides not matched to a gene: 3. Per germline, CDR1 SNHLY and CDR2 FYNNEI. The CDR3 nucleotides read TGTGCCAGCAGTGAAGATTCAGGGGGCTACGAGCAGTACTTC. This codes for CASSEDSGGYEQYF.

This chain's CDR3 is CSGGESTEAFF. In DNA, the CDR3 is TGCAGCGGTGGGGAATCCACTGAAGCTTTCTTT. The chain employs TRBV29-1 and TRBJ1-1; no clear D. This CDR3 has 11 amino acids. Trimming shortened V by 7 bases and J by 4 bases, and 10 bases separated the two germline ends. The germline gives CDR1 SQVTM, CDR2 ANQGSEA.

The genes are TRBV7-9 and TRBJ2-5, with D possibly matching TRBD2 (6 bases). The germline V and J ends were trimmed by 5 bases and 2 bases, with 12 bases remaining between them. The length of the CDR3 is 14 residues. The V gene's germline CDR1 is SEHNR and CDR2 FQNEAQ (reference sequence). The CDR3 region has the DNA TGTGCCAGCAGCCATACGGGACTGCAAGAGACCCAGTACTTC. It translates to CASSHTGLQETQYF.

The chain is built from TRBV7-7 and TRBJ2-5, with D possibly TRBD1 on 6 matching bases. The CDR3 contains 13 residues. V was cut by 10 bases and J by 5 bases, with 17 bases left in between. CDR1 SSHAT and CDR2 FNYEAQ come from the germline V gene (reference sequence). In nucleotides, the CDR3 is TGTGCCATCGAACAGGGCGCCCTTGAGACCCAGTACTTC. It yields the protein CAIEQGALETQYF.

The rearrangement links TRBV27 to TRBJ1-5; 8 bases fit TRBD1. The germline gives CDR1 MNHEY, CDR2 SMNVEV (reference sequence). The CDR3 totals 13 residues. Trimming took 8 bases from V and 5 from J; bases not matched to a gene: 5. CDR3 amino acids: CASGQGAYQPQHF. In nucleotides, the CDR3 is TGTGCCAGCGGCCAGGGGGCCTATCAGCCCCAGCATTTT.